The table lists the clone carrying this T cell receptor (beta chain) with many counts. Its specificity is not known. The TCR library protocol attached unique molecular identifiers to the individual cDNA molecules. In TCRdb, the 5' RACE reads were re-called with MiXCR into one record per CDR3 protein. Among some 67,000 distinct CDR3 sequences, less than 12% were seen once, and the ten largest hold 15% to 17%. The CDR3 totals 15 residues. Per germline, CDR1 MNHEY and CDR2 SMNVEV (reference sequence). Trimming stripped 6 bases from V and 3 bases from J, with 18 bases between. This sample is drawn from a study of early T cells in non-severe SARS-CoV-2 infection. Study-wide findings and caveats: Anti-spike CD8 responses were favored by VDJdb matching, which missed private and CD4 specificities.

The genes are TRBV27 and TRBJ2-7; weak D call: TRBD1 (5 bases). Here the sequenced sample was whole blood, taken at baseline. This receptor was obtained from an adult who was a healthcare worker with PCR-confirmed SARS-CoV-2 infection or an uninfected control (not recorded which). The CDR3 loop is CASRQATARNYEQYF. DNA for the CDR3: TGTGCCAGCAGACAGGCGACCGCCAGGAACTACGAGCAGTACTTC.